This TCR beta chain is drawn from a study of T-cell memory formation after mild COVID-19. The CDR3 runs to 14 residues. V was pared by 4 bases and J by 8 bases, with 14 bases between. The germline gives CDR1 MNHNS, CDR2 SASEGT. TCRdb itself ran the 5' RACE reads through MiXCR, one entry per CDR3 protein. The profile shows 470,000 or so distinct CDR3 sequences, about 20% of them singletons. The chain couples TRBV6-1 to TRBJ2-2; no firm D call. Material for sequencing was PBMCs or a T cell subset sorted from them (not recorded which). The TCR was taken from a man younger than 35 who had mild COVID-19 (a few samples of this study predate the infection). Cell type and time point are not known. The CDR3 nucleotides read TGTGCCAGCAGTGTCATCCGCCTTCTGGGGGAGCTGTTTTTT. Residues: CASSVIRLLGELFF.